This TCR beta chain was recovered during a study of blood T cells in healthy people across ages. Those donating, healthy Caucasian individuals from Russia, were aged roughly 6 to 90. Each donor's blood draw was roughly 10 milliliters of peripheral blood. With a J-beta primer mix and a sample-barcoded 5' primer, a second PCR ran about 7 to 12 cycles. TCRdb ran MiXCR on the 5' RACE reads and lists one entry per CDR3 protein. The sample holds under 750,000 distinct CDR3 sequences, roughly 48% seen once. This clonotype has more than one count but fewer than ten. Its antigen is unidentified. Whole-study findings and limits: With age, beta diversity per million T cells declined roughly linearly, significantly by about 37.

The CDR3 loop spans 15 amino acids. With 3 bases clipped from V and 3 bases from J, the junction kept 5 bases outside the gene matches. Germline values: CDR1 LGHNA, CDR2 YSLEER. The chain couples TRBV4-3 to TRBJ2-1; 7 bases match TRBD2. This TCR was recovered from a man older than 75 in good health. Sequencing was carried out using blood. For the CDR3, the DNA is TGCGCCAGCAGCCACTCTAGCGGAAGCTACAATGAGCAGTTCTTC. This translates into CASSHSSGSYNEQFF.